This T cell receptor beta chain is drawn from a study of tumor-infiltrating lymphocytes in primary liver carcinoma. Investigators took RNA and DNA out together from 20-30 mg of unsorted bulk tissue. With a constant-region primer, TCR beta cDNA was made from roughly 500 ng of total RNA. The TCR beta library was amplified through three nested multiplex PCR rounds in a modified ARM-PCR procedure. Each CDR3 protein is one row after TCRdb ran MiXCR on the multiplex PCR reads. In the table there are around 56,000 distinct CDR3 sequences, approximately 70% of which are singletons. The TCR was taken from a man aged 35-49 years with primary liver carcinoma and hepatitis B virus infection. Specimen: liver tumor tissue from sampling region 2. Subset of the sample: tumor region T2, inferior pole.

CDR3 sequence reads: CASSEQNETQYF. Written as DNA, the CDR3 is TGTGCCAGCAGTGAACAGAATGAGACCCAGTACTTC. The rearrangement links TRBV25-1 to TRBJ2-5; D is ambiguous. Germline values: CDR1 MGHDK, CDR2 SYGVNS. Trimming removed 2 bases from V and 5 bases from J, with 6 bases in between. CDR3 length equals 12 residues.